Below, 22 T cell receptor beta chains from the same sample are listed, as sequenced in a study of T cell responses to AZD1222 COVID-19 vaccine (dated by TCRdb to about 2021). The time point tag for this specimen amounts to: baseline before first vaccination. Library method: the immunoSEQ multiplex PCR assay. TCRdb limited this immuneACCESS table to in-frame rearrangements with V and J called. A share of clones is missing; checked studies link under half to unresolved V genes, and the rest is unexplained. Across this sample there are 100,000 to 150,000 clones, with around 92% seen only once. 1.1% of the sample is in the top ten clones. Specimen: peripheral blood, collected on day 0 of AZD1222 vaccination. All receptors come from an adult in good health.

The chain is built from TRBV28 and TRBJ2-3; 8 bases map to TRBD1. The ends lost 5 bases at V and 3 bases at J; junction bases unmatched: 7. Per germline, CDR1 MDHEN and CDR2 SYDVKM. The CDR3 is 15 amino acids. The CDR3 DNA reads TGTGCCAGCAGTCCCAGGGGGCACTGGACAGATACGCAGTATTTT. Translation gives CASSPRGHWTDTQYF.

In regard to this clone: A junction end diverges from the germline sequence, so it may reflect a read error. This chain uses TRBV28 with TRBJ1-2, with TRBD1 identical over 8 bases. The CDR3 runs to 14 residues. Germline-derived CDR1 and CDR2 are MDHEN and SYDVKM. As DNA, the CDR3 is TGTGCCAGCAGTTTTAGCAGGGGGCCCTTGGGTACACTTTTC. This gives the protein CASSFSRGPLGTLF.

The V and J genes are TRBV28 and TRBJ2-5; 11 positions agree with TRBD1. From germline, CDR1 is MDHEN and CDR2 SYDVKM. V lost 3 bases to trimming and J lost 2 bases; unmatched junction nucleotides: 5. The CDR3 is 16 residues long. The DNA for the CDR3 is TGTGCCAGCAGTTTCCGGGACAGGGGGTTTCAAGAGACCCAGTACTTC. Translating it yields CASSFRDRGFQETQYF.

This chain connects TRBV7-8 to TRBJ2-7; D may match TRBD1 or TRBD2 (5 bases each). V lost 5 bases to trimming and J lost 6 bases, with 17 bases between them. Germline values: CDR1 SGHVS, CDR2 FQNEAQ. The CDR3 spans 14 residues. CDR3 loop: CASSPGTYIPEQYF. CDR3 sequence (DNA): TGTGCCAGCAGCCCCGGGACCTACATCCCCGAGCAGTACTTC.

The V call is TRBV19, the J call TRBJ2-1, with a tentative D call TRBD1 (6 bases). V was pared by 3 bases and J by 3 bases, with 15 bases between. The length of the CDR3 is 16 residues. CDR1 LNHDA and CDR2 SQIVND come from the germline V gene (reference sequence). The CDR3 region is CASSMKGAGDYNEQFF. As DNA, the CDR3 is TGTGCCAGTAGTATGAAAGGGGCAGGGGACTACAATGAGCAGTTCTTC. Based on the CDR3 plus reference TRBV19 and TRBJ2-1, the full variable domain is DGGITQSPKYLFRKEGQNVTLSCEQNLNHDAMYWYRQDPGQGLRLIYYSQIVNDFQKGDIAEGYSVSREKKESFPLTVTSAQKNPTAFYLCASSMKGAGDYNEQFFGPGTRLTVL.

This clone was seen only once. The chain employs TRBV7-3 and TRBJ1-2, with no clear D. Trimming shortened V by 5 bases and J by 0 bases, and 7 bases separated the two germline ends. Germline-derived CDR1 and CDR2 are SGHTA and FQGTGA. This CDR3 comprises 13 residues. The CDR3, as DNA: TGTGCCAGCAGCGCAGGAGCTAACTATGGCTACACCTTC. Protein product: CASSAGANYGYTF.

This rearrangement joins TRBV11-1 to TRBJ2-2; D is perhaps TRBD1 (6 bases). Germline V gives CDR1 SGHAT, CDR2 FQDESV (reference sequence). This CDR3 comprises 13 residues. V was shortened by 5 bases and J by 6 bases, with 10 bases between the two germline ends. The DNA of the CDR3 is TGTGCCAGCAGCAGGGGGTATGCCGGGGAGCTGTTTTTT. It translates to CASSRGYAGELFF.

The chain employs TRBV3-1 (or the pseudogene TRBV3-2) and TRBJ2-2; TRBD1 aligns across 8 bases. The germline CDR1 and CDR2 sequences are LGHDT and YNNKEL (reference sequence). V was pared by 6 bases and J by 5 bases, with 5 bases of the junction left unmatched. The CDR3 covers 14 residues. The CDR3 nucleotides are TGTGCCAGCAGTCACAGGGGGACGACCGGGGAGCTGTTTTTT. Its protein product is CASSHRGTTGELFF.

This chain uses TRBV5-1 with TRBJ1-1; no clear D. Germline V gives CDR1 SGHRS, CDR2 YFSETQ. This CDR3 region has 13 residues. Trimming shortened V by 4 bases and J by 0 bases, and 7 bases separated the two germline ends. The CDR3: CASSIDMNTEAFF. The CDR3 DNA is TGCGCCAGCAGCATTGACATGAACACTGAAGCTTTCTTT.

The chain couples TRBV5-1 to TRBJ2-3; unclear D gene. The CDR3 loop spans 15 amino acids. Trimming removed 3 bases from V and 0 bases from J, with 11 bases in between. CDR1 and CDR2 (germline): SGHRS, YFSETQ. CDR3 bases: TGCGCCAGCAGCTCCTCTCACCCTAGCACAGATACGCAGTATTTT. Translation: CASSSSHPSTDTQYF.

The chain joins TRBV18 to TRBJ1-4; 7 nucleotides align to TRBD1. The CDR3 is made up of 15 amino acids. Trimming at V came to 1 base and at J to 3 bases, leaving 2 bases not matched to a gene. CDR1 KGHSH and CDR2 LQKENI come from the germline V gene. The CDR3 DNA reads TGTGCCAGCTCACCACAGACAGGGTCTAATGAAAAACTGTTTTTT. It translates to CASSPQTGSNEKLFF.

The rearrangement links TRBV5-1 to TRBJ1-4; TRBD1 might be the D (6 bases). V shed 2 bases and J shed 5 bases, with 13 bases lying between them. Germline values: CDR1 SGHRS, CDR2 YFSETQ. CDR3 size: 15 residues. In DNA, the CDR3 is TGCGCCAGCAGCTTAGGGGACCAGGGGAATGAAAAACTGTTTTTT. This gives the protein CASSLGDQGNEKLFF.

CDR3 residues: CASGDRGLETQYF. CDR3 in DNA: TGTGCCAGCGGAGACAGGGGGCTAGAGACCCAGTACTTC. The chain is built from TRBV2 and TRBJ2-5; 10 positions agree with TRBD1. The germline CDR1 and CDR2 sequences are SNHLY and FYNNEI. The length of the CDR3 is 13 residues. Trimming took 8 bases from V and 4 from J; bases not matched to a gene: 4.

This chain joins TRBV5-3 and TRBJ2-4; TRBD2 agrees at 7 bases. TRBV5-3 has ORF status, its function being uncertain. Trimming cost V 2 bases and J 0 bases; bases outside gene matches: 11. This CDR3 region has 18 residues. CDR3 sequence reads: CARSFVVAGLIAKNIQYF. CDR3 sequence (DNA): TGTGCCAGAAGCTTTGTAGTAGCGGGTCTTATAGCCAAAAACATTCAGTACTTC.

Here the CDR3 reads CASSRQNTGELFF. CDR3 DNA sequence: TGTGCCAGCAGCAGACAGAACACCGGGGAGCTGTTTTTT. The genes are TRBV6-4 and TRBJ2-2; D gene unclear. The CDR3 has 13 residues. The V gene lost 6 bases and the J gene lost 1 base, with 6 bases spanning the gap. The germline CDR1 and CDR2 sequences are MRHNA and SNTAGT.

This chain connects TRBV3-1 (or the pseudogene TRBV3-2) to TRBJ1-5; 7 bases align to TRBD1. This CDR3 has 15 amino acids. Germline CDR1 reads LGHDT; CDR2 reads YNNKEL (reference sequence). J was trimmed by 7 bases and V by 1 base; bases with no gene match: 7. Written as DNA, the CDR3 is TGTGCCAGCAGCCAAGGATTGACAGGGACGCAGCCCCAGCATTTT. Amino acids: CASSQGLTGTQPQHF.

This clone appeared once. This rearrangement joins TRBV12-3 or TRBV12-4 to TRBJ2-5; tentative D call: TRBD2 (6 bases). V lost 10 bases, J lost 3 bases, and 15 bases lay in between. The CDR3 is made up of 13 amino acids. CDR3 loop: CATRGSGEETQYF. The CDR3 nucleotides read TGTGCCACCCGGGGTAGCGGTGAAGAGACCCAGTACTTC.

The chain joins TRBV5-1 to TRBJ2-3; D ambiguous. Looked up from germline, CDR1 is SGHRS and CDR2 is YFSETQ. Trimming pared 3 bases from V and 2 bases from J, leaving 10 bases between. The CDR3 has 14 residues. The CDR3 nucleotides read TGCGCCAGCAGCTACGCCCATTCCACAGATACGCAGTATTTT. This codes for CASSYAHSTDTQYF.

As concerns this clone: Other DNA sequences in this specimen translate into the identical CDR3. The rearrangement links TRBV27 to TRBJ2-2, with D uncertain. Trimming removed 3 bases at V and 4 bases at J, with 3 bases between. CDR1 is MNHEY, CDR2 SMNVEV, per germline (reference sequence). CDR3 length equals 12 residues. CDR3 protein: CASSFSTGELFF. In nucleotides, the CDR3 is TGTGCCAGCAGTTTTTCCACCGGGGAGCTGTTTTTT.

This chain connects TRBV5-4 to TRBJ2-5, with 9 nucleotides matching TRBD2. This CDR3 spans 16 amino acids. V dropped 3 bases and J dropped 5; count of bases not matched to a gene: 11. The germline CDR1 and CDR2 sequences are SGHNT and YYREEE (reference sequence). This CDR3 reads CASSSRLAESWETQYF. The CDR3 nucleotides read TGTGCCAGCAGCTCCCGACTAGCGGAAAGTTGGGAGACCCAGTACTTC.

This chain links TRBV7-9 with TRBJ1-6; D possibly corresponds to TRBD1 (6 bases). CDR1 is SEHNR, CDR2 FQNEAQ, per germline (reference sequence). CDR3 length: 15 residues. The ends were cut back, 5 bases at V and 5 bases at J, with 13 bases in the middle. The CDR3 protein is CASSRQQGNNSPLHF. The CDR3 DNA reads TGTGCCAGCAGCAGACAGCAGGGGAATAATTCACCCCTCCACTTT.

V gene TRBV5-1 combines with J gene TRBJ2-2; D tentatively reads TRBD1 or TRBD2 (5 bases each). CDR1 is SGHRS, CDR2 YFSETQ, per germline. The CDR3 loop spans 20 amino acids. Trimming pared 0 bases from V and 4 bases from J, leaving 25 bases between. DNA of the CDR3: TGCGCCAGCAGCTTGGAATTTCAACGGGGACCCCTTCCGAGCACCGGGGAGCTGTTTTTT. Translating it yields CASSLEFQRGPLPSTGELFF.